This T cell receptor beta chain appears in the sequencing data of a study of T cell responses to AZD1222 COVID-19 vaccine. This clone appeared a single time. The repertoire was sequenced with immunoSEQ multiplex PCR; TCRdb's copy has only in-frame clones and lacks some. The repertoire holds roughly 120,000 clones, with around 86% as singletons. Germline V gives CDR1 GTSNPN, CDR2 SVGIG (reference sequence). V dropped 4 bases and J dropped 5 bases, with 14 bases sitting between them. CDR3 length equals 13 residues. The rearrangement links TRBV30 to TRBJ1-2, with D hard to call. The sequencing used peripheral blood, collected on day 0 of AZD1222 vaccination. This sequence was found in an adult in good health. CDR3 in amino acids: CAWILGVWYGYTF. CDR3 DNA: TGTGCCTGGATTTTAGGAGTTTGGTATGGCTACACCTTC.